The T cell receptor (beta chain) under discussion was sequenced for a study of Ad26.COV2.S vaccination and SARS-CoV-2 variants. The wider study: Donor was in the COV1001 Ad26.COV2.S trial arm. Study-level findings and limits: The authors reported substantial breadth in spike-specific CD8+ and CD4+ T cell responses after vaccination. TCR breadth and depth analyses may have underestimated total T cell responses.

Turning to this clone: Its antigen is unknown.

Here immunoSEQ multiplex PCR was the method, and the copy in TCRdb shows in-frame clones only, minus some. The top ten hold 1.5% to 2% of the sample, which has some 340,000 clones, roughly 84% seen once. The treatment: some 20 received Ad26.COV2.S at low or high dose, single or two shots; roughly five received placebo; per-sample allocation not given. Day 63 after the first injection of vaccine or placebo was the sampling time. Vaccination used an Ad26 vector expressing Wuhan-strain SARS-CoV-2 spike. This CDR3 has 14 amino acids. V lost 3 bases to trimming and J lost 4 bases, with 12 bases between them. From germline, CDR1 is LNHDA and CDR2 SQIVND (reference sequence).

The receptor was derived from a person aged 18-60 years who received the Ad26.COV2.S COVID-19 vaccine or a placebo. The genes are TRBV19 and TRBJ1-2; a weak D match, TRBD1 (5 bases). The sample in question was peripheral blood, obtained in a trial of Ad26.COV2.S vaccine versus placebo. For the CDR3, the DNA is TGTGCCAGTAGTATCAGGACATCCCCCTATGGCTACACCTTC. As protein: CASSIRTSPYGYTF.